The sequence of this T cell receptor beta chain was determined in a study of control samples from healthy donors and cancer patients. TCRdb's copy holds only in-frame clones and misses some; the assay was immunoSEQ multiplex PCR. Of 250,000 to 300,000 clones in the sample, roughly four fifths were seen once. Germline CDR1 and CDR2: SGHAT and FQDESV (reference sequence). The CDR3 extends over 14 amino acids. V was pared by 1 base and J by 2 bases, with 8 bases between. The sequencing sample was made of PBMCs. This TCR derives from a woman in her sixties with lung cancer. V gene TRBV11-1 combines with J gene TRBJ2-5, with D maybe TRBD1 (5 bases). The CDR3 DNA is TGTGCCAGCAGCTTAGACAGGTTGCAAGAGACCCAGTACTTC. As protein: CASSLDRLQETQYF.